The source of this T cell receptor beta chain is a study of T cell responses to AZD1222 COVID-19 vaccine. Study observations and caveats: Mostly white British, mostly female donors; authors suggested clonal diversity may be underestimated.

Libraries were prepared by immunoSEQ multiplex PCR; TCRdb keeps only in-frame clonotypes and omits some of them. This table has tens of thousands of clones, roughly 92% appearing once. Pooled in the analysis were second doses at about 4 or about 12 weeks. As to this clone: What it binds is unknown.

This receptor was taken from an adult who received the AZD1222 COVID-19 vaccine. The sample was peripheral blood, taken 28 days after the second AZD1222 dose.

This CDR3 is CATGQGNYGYTF. CDR3 nucleotide sequence: TGTGCCACAGGACAGGGGAACTATGGCTACACCTTC. The chain recombines TRBV28 with TRBJ1-2, with 9 bases matching TRBD1. Germline V lookup: CDR1 MDHEN, CDR2 SYDVKM. The CDR3 has 12 amino acids. Trimming removed 10 bases from V and 2 bases from J; junction bases left unmatched: 2.